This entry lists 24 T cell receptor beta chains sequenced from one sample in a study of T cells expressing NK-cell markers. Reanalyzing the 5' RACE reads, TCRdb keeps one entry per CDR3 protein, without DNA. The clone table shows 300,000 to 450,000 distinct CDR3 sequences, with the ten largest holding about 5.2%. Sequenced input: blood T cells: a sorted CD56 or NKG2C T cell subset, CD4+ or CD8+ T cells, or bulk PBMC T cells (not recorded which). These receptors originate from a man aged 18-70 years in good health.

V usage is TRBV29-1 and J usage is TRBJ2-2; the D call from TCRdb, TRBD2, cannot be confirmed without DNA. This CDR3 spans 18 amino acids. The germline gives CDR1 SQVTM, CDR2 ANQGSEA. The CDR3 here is CSVHYGLAGAPGTGELFF.

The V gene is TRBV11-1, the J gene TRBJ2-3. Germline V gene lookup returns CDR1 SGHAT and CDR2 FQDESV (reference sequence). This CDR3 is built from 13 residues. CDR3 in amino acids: CASRRTSSDTQYF.

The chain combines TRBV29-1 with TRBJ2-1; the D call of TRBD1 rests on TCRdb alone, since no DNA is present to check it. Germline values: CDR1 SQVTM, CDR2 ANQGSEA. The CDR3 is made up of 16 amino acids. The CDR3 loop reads CSARQARGSNYNEQFF.

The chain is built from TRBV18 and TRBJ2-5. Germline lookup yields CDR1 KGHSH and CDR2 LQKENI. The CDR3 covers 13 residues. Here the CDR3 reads CASSPTGVETQYF.

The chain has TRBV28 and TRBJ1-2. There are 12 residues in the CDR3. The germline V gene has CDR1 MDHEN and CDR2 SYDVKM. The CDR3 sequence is CASSFLGRGYTF.

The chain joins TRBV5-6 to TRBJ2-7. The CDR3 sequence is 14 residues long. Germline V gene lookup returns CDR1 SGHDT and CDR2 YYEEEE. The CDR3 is CASSLPGTTYEQYF.

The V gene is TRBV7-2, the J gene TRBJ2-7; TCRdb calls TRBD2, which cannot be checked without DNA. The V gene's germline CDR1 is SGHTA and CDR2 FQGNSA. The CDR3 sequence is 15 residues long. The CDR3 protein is CASSESGGSSYEQYF.

The CDR3 here is CSVKTNDEAFF. This rearrangement joins TRBV29-1 to TRBJ1-1. CDR1 SQVTM and CDR2 ANQGSEA come from the germline V gene. CDR3 size: 11 residues.

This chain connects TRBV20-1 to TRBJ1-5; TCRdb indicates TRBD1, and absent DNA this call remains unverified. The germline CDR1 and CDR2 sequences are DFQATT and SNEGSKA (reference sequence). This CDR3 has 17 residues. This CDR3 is CSARDSNRAKSNQPQHF.

The chain's CDR3 is CASSLPPGQALTYEQYF. The chain combines TRBV7-9 with TRBJ2-7; TCRdb lists TRBD1, though no DNA is available to test this call. Germline V CDR1 and CDR2: SEHNR, FQNEAQ (reference sequence). The CDR3 is made up of 17 amino acids.

Here the CDR3 reads CASGLEKTLSYEQYF. The chain has TRBV12-5 and TRBJ2-7. The CDR3 spans 15 residues. Germline CDR1 LGHNT, CDR2 FRNRAP.

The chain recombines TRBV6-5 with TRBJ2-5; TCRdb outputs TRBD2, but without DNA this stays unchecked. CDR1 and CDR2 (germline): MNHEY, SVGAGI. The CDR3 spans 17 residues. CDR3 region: CASSYSEASAKLETQYF.

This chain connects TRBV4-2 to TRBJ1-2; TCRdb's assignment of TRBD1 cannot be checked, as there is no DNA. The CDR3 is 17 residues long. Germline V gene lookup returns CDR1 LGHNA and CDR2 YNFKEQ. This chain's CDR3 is CASSPTSGGTKRYGYTF.

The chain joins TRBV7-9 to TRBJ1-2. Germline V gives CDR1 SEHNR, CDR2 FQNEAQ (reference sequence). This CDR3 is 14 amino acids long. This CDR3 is CASSSKGLPYGYTF.

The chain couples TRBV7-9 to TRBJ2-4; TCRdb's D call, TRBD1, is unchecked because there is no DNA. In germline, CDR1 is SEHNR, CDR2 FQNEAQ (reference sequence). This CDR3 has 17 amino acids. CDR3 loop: CASSPLGGGGAKNIQYF. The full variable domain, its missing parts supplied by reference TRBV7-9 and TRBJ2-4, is DTGVSQNPRHKITKRGQNVTFRCDPISEHNRLYWYRQTLGQGPEFLTYFQNEAQLEKSRLLSDRFSAERPKGSFSTLEIQRTEQGDSAMYLCASSPLGGGGAKNIQYFGAGTRLSVL.

The CDR3 protein is CASRAQQGGNSPLHF. The chain employs TRBV6-4 and TRBJ1-6; without DNA, the TCRdb call of TRBD1 cannot be checked. Germline V CDR1 and CDR2: MRHNA, SNTAGT. The CDR3 loop spans 15 amino acids.

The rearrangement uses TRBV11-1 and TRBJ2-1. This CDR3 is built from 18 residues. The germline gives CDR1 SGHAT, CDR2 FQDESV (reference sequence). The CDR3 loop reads CASSLPPGRLKRSDEQFF.

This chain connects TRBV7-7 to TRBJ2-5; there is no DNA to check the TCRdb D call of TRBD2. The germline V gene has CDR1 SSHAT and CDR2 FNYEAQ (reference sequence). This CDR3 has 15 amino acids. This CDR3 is CASSLQAGLGSTQYF.

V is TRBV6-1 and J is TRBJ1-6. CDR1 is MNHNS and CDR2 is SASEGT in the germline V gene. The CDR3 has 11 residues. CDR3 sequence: CASKEGSPLHF.

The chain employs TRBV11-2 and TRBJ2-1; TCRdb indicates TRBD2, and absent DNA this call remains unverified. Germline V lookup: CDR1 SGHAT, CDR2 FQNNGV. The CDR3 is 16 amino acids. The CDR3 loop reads CASSLLSGRGSNEQFF.

The CDR3 sequence: CASSEAGTSTDTQYF. The rearrangement uses TRBV2 and TRBJ2-3. Per the germline V gene, CDR1 is SNHLY and CDR2 is FYNNEI. This CDR3 is built from 15 residues. The full variable domain, with the rest looked up from reference TRBV2 and TRBJ2-3, is EPEVTQTPSHQVTQMGQEVILRCVPISNHLYFYWYRQILGQKVEFLVSFYNNEISEKSEIFDDQFSVERPDGSNFTLKIRSTKLEDSAMYFCASSEAGTSTDTQYFGPGTRLTVL.

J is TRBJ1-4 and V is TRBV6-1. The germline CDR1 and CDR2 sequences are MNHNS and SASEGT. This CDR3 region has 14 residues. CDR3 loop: CASRKTPTNEKLFF.

CDR3 in amino acids: CASSIAGTGNTQYF. The chain employs TRBV6-1 and TRBJ2-5; TCRdb designates TRBD1, a call that cannot be tested without DNA. Germline loops: CDR1 MNHNS, CDR2 SASEGT. The CDR3 is 14 residues long.

CDR3 residues: CASSLSTGQETQYF. The chain is built from TRBV5-1 and TRBJ2-5; TCRdb gives TRBD1 as the D gene, but with no DNA this cannot be confirmed. Germline V gene data show CDR1 as SGHRS and CDR2 as YFSETQ. This CDR3 is built from 14 residues.